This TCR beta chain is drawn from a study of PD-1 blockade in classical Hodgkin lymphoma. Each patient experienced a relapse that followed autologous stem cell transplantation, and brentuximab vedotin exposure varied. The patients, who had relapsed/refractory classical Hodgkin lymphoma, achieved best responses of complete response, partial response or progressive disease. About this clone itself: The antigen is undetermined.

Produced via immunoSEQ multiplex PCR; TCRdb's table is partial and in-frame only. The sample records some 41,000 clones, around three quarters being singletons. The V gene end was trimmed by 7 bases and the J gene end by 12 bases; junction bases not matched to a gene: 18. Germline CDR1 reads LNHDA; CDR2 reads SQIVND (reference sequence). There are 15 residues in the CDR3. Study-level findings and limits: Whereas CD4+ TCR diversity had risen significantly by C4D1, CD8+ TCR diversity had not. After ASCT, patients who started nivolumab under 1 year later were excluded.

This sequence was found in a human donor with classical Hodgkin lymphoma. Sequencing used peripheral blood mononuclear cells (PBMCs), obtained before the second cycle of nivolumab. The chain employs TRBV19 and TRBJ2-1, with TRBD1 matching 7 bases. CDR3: CASTVVGGSLQGQFF. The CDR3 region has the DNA TGTGCCAGTACGGTGGTAGGGGGCTCCTTACAAGGGCAGTTCTTC. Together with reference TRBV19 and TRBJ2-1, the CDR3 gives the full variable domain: DGGITQSPKYLFRKEGQNVTLSCEQNLNHDAMYWYRQDPGQGLRLIYYSQIVNDFQKGDIAEGYSVSREKKESFPLTVTSAQKNPTAFYLCASTVVGGSLQGQFFGPGTRLTVL.